This TCR beta chain was profiled in a study of blood T cell repertoires in COVID-19. Study context: Samples taken during acute and convalescent COVID-19 were collected in the United States, Italy and Spain.

This CDR3 is built from 15 residues. Germline assignment: CDR1 MNHNS and CDR2 SASEGT. Trimming took 0 bases from V and 4 from J; bases not matched to a gene: 5. Per the original methods: Quantification of nucleated cells was approximated via reference gene primer amplification. Using immunoSEQ multiplex PCR, the repertoire was profiled, and TCRdb retains in-frame clones only, with some absent. V and J calls and clone size are given by that table; D and trimming were obtained from the DNA. The sample holds some 110,000 clones, roughly four fifths seen once. The source is a man aged 50 or older with acute or convalescent COVID-19. The chain is built from TRBV6-1 and TRBJ1-2; 7 nucleotides agree with TRBD1. The sample taken for sequencing was peripheral blood. The CDR3 DNA is TGTGCCAGCAGTGAAGCAGGGGGCGGACCCTATGGCTACACCTTC. The encoded protein is CASSEAGGGPYGYTF.